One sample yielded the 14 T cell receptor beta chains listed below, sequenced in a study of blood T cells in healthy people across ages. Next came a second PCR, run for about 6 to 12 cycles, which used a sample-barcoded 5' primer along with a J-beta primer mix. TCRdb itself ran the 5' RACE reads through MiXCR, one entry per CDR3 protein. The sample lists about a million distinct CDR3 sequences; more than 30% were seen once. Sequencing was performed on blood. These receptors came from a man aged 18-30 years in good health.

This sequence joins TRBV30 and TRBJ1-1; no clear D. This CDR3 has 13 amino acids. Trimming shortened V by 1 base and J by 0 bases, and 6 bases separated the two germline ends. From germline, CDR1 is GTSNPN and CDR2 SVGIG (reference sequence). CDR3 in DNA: TGTGCCTGGAGTGAGCGGATGAACACTGAAGCTTTCTTT. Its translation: CAWSERMNTEAFF.

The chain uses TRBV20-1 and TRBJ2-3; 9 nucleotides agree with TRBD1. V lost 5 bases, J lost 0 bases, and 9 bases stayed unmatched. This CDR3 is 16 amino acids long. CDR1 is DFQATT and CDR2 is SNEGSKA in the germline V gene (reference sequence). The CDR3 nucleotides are TGCAGTGCTCCTCAACAGGGGGCGCGTAGCACAGATACGCAGTATTTT. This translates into CSAPQQGARSTDTQYF.

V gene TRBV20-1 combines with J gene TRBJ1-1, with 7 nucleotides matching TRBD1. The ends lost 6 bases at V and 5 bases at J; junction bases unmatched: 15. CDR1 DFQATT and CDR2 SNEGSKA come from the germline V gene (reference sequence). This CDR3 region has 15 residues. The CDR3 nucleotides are TGCAGTGCAAAACAGGGGCCCCTTTTGTGGACTGAAGCTTTCTTT. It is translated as CSAKQGPLLWTEAFF.

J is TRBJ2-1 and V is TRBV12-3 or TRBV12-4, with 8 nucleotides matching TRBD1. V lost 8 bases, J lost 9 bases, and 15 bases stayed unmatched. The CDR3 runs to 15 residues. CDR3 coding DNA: TGTGCCAGCGGGGGCGGACAGGGTCGGTGGATTGAGCAGTTCTTC. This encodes CASGGGQGRWIEQFF.

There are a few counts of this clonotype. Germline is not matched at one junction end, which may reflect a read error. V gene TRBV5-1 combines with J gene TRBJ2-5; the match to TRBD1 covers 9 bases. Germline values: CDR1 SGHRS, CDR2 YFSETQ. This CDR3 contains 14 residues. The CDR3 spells CASSLGTGRETQYF. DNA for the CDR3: TGTGCCAGCAGCTTAGGGACAGGGAGAGAGACCCAGTACTTC.

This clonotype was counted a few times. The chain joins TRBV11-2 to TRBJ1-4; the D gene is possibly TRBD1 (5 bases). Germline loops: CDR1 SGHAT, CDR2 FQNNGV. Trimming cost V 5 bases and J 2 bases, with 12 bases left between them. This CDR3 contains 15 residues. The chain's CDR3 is CASSPRRGTNEKLFF. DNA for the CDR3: TGTGCCAGCAGCCCCCGCCGGGGCACTAATGAAAAACTGTTTTTT.

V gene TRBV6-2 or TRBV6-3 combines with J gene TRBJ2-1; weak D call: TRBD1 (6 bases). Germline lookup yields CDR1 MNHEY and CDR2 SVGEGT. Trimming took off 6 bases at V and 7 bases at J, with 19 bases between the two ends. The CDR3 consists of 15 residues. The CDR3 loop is CASSRTGRRLNEQFF. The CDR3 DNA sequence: TGTGCCAGCAGCCGAACAGGGCGACGTTTGAATGAGCAGTTCTTC.

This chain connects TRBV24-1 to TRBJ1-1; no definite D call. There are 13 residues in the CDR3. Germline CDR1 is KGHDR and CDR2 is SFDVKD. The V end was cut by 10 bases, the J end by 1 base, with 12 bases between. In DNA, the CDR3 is TGTGCCACGCGCCGCTCAGGGAACACTGAAGCTTTCTTT. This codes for CATRRSGNTEAFF.

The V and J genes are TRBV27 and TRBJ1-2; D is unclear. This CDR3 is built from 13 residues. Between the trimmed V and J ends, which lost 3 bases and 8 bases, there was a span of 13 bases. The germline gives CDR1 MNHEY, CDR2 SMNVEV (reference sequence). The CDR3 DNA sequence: TGTGCCAGCAGTTTGAGGAAGCAAGGAGGCTACACCTTC. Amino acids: CASSLRKQGGYTF.

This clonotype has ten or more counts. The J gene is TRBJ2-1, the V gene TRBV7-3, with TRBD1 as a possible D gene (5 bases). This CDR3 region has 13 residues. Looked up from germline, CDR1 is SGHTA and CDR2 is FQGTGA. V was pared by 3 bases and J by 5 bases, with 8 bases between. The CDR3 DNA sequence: TGTGCCAGCAGCTTGGACAACGACAATGAGCAGTTCTTC. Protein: CASSLDNDNEQFF.

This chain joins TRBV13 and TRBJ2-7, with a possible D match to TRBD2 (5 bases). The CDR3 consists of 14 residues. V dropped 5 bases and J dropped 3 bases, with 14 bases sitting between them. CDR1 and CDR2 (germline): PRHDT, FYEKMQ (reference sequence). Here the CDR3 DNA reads TGTGCCAGCAGCCTCCGTGTTCGGGGCTACGAGCAGTACTTC. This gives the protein CASSLRVRGYEQYF.

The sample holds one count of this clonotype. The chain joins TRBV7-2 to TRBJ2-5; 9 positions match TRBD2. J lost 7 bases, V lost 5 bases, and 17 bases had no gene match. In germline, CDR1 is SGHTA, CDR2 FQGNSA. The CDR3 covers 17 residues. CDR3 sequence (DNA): TGTGCCAGCAGCCCCCGCGGCCTAGCGGGGCCTGTGGTGACCCAGTACTTC. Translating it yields CASSPRGLAGPVVTQYF.

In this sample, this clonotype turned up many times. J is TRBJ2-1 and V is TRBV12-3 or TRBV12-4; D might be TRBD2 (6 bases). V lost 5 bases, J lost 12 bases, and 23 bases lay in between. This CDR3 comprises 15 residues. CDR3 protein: CASSRPLRGTIGQFF. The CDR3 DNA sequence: TGTGCCAGCAGTAGACCTCTGCGGGGAACAATAGGGCAGTTCTTC.

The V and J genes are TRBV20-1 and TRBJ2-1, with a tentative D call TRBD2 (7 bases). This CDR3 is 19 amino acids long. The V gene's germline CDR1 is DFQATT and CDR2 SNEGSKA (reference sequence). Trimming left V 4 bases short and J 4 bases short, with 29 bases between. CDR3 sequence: CSANLAGAKGYGAYNEQFF. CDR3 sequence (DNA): TGCAGTGCTAATCTGGCGGGGGCCAAAGGATATGGGGCATACAATGAGCAGTTCTTC.